This TCR beta chain appears in the sequencing data of a study of T-cell reconstitution after alpha-beta-depleted transplantation in children. General study points: Some patients showed high day-60 TCRbeta diversity, which derived from surviving recipient T cells and thymic progenitors. About two months after transplant, alpha-beta T cells reportedly came from several hundred expanded graft clones.

A library of TCRbeta sequences, prepared with unique molecular identifiers, was generated. TCRdb reanalysed the PCR reads using MiXCR and keeps one entry per CDR3 protein. The data show 700,000 to 850,000 distinct CDR3 sequences, around 15% seen once. This clonotype was seen a handful of times. Antigen: not known. This CDR3 comprises 16 residues. The V and J ends lost 2 bases and 2 bases, in that order; junction bases with no gene match: 9. Germline values: CDR1 SGHTA, CDR2 FQGTGA. The V call is TRBV7-3, the J call TRBJ2-7, with 7 nucleotides matching TRBD2. The TCR comes from a male patient between 5 and 17 years old who had a stem cell transplant for acute lymphoblastic leukemia, so the T cells may come from the graft donor. Specimen: PBMCs, mostly from graft donor cells, collected 360 days after TCRalphabeta/CD19-depleted stem cell transplant. The CDR3: CASSLSRASGTYEQYF. The CDR3 bases are TGTGCCAGCAGCTTATCCAGGGCTAGCGGAACCTACGAGCAGTACTTC.